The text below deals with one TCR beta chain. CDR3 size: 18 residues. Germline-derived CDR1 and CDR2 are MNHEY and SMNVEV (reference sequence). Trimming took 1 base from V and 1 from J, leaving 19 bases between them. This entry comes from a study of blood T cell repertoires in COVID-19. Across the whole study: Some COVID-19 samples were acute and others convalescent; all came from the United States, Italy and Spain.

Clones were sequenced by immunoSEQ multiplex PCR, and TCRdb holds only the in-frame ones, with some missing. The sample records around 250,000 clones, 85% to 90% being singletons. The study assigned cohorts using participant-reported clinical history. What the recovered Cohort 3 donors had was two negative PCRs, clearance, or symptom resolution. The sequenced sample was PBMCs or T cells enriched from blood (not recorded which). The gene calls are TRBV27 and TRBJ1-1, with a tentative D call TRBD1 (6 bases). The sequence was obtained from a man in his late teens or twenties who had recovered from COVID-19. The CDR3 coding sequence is TGTGCCAGCAGTTTATATGCCCCACAGGGATTAACGAACACTGAAGCTTTCTTT. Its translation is CASSLYAPQGLTNTEAFF.